The clone carrying this T cell receptor (beta chain) was found once. What it recognizes is unknown. Germline V gene sequence: CDR1 MNHEY, CDR2 SVGAGI. The length of the CDR3 is 16 residues. V shed 0 bases, J shed 3 bases, and the junction held 5 bases outside the gene matches. These data belong to a study of T cell responses to AZD1222 COVID-19 vaccine. TCRdb's copy holds only in-frame clones and misses some; the assay was immunoSEQ multiplex PCR. The sample includes roughly 79,000 clones, about 72% seen only once; the top ten take roughly 21%. Study findings and constraints: Donors, mostly white British, included more females; clonal diversity was possibly underestimated.

The gene calls are TRBV6-5 and TRBJ1-5; 7 bases line up with TRBD1. The sequence came from an adult in good health. Sequenced material: peripheral blood, taken on day 0 of AZD1222 vaccination. The CDR3 reads CASSYSSTGSNQPQHF. The CDR3 DNA is TGTGCCAGCAGTTACTCTTCGACAGGGTCCAATCAGCCCCAGCATTTT.